The next 30 T cell receptor beta chains were all read from a single sample in a study of monozygotic twins with cystic fibrosis. TCRdb's table, derived via immunoSEQ multiplex PCR, lists solely in-frame clones and lacks some. The profile shows about 9,600 clones, about 90% of them singletons. Sequencing was done on a sample of blood. The receptors originated from a boy younger than 10 with cystic fibrosis.

V gene TRBV5-6 combines with J gene TRBJ2-3; 8 nucleotides agree with TRBD2. This CDR3 spans 17 amino acids. Trimming at V came to 0 bases and at J to 6 bases, leaving 12 bases not matched to a gene. The germline CDR1 and CDR2 sequences are SGHDT and YYEEEE. This CDR3 is CASSLALSGETTDTQYF. In nucleotides, the CDR3 is TGTGCCAGCAGCTTGGCCCTTAGCGGGGAGACGACTGATACGCAGTATTTT.

This rearrangement joins TRBV5-1 to TRBJ2-1, with D possibly matching TRBD1 (5 bases). The CDR3 is made up of 16 amino acids. The V gene lost 0 bases and the J gene lost 9 bases, with 19 bases spanning the gap. The germline V gene encodes CDR1 SGHRS and CDR2 YFSETQ. The DNA for the CDR3 is TGCGCCAGCAGCTTGGAGGCAGGGTCCCTGATGGCTGAGCAGTTCTTC. This codes for CASSLEAGSLMAEQFF.

The gene calls are TRBV6-6 and TRBJ2-5; D may be TRBD1 (5 bases). Germline assignment: CDR1 MNHNY and CDR2 SVGAGI (reference sequence). This CDR3 spans 13 amino acids. Trimming took 6 bases from V and 1 from J, leaving 9 bases between them. The CDR3 reads CASSPTVQETQYF. The CDR3 nucleotides read TGTGCCAGCAGCCCGACAGTCCAAGAGACCCAGTACTTC.

This chain connects TRBV4-1 to TRBJ2-7; TRBD1 matches 8 bases. CDR1 is MGHRA, CDR2 YSYEKL, per germline. The CDR3 runs 14 residues. The V gene end was trimmed by 4 bases and the J gene end by 2 bases; junction bases not matched to a gene: 4. The CDR3 nucleotides are TGCGCCAGCAGCCGGGGGACAGGCGCCTACGAGCAGTACGTC. It is translated as CASSRGTGAYEQYV.

V gene TRBV7-8 combines with J gene TRBJ2-2, with D possibly being TRBD1 (5 bases). CDR1 is SGHVS and CDR2 is FQNEAQ in the germline V gene. The V and J ends lost 7 bases and 6 bases respectively, with 21 bases between them. The CDR3 is 16 residues long. CDR3 in DNA: TGTGCCAGCATTCTGTCCAGGGTCTTCGGGTCCGGGGAGCTGTTTTTT. Its translation: CASILSRVFGSGELFF.

The chain joins TRBV18 to TRBJ2-2; D ambiguous. CDR1 is KGHSH, CDR2 LQKENI, per germline. Trimming took 3 bases from V and 4 from J, leaving 15 bases between them. This CDR3 has 16 amino acids. The CDR3 is CASSPTETSLTGELFF. The CDR3 region has the DNA TGTGCCAGCTCACCGACCGAGACTTCCCTCACCGGGGAGCTGTTTTTT.

V and J are TRBV5-6 and TRBJ2-2; D might be TRBD2 (6 bases). The CDR3 spans 15 residues. Per germline, CDR1 SGHDT and CDR2 YYEEEE. V lost 4 bases, J lost 4 bases, and 14 bases lay in between. CDR3 sequence reads: CASSRRGRVTGELFF. In DNA, the CDR3 is TGTGCCAGCAGCCGGAGGGGCAGGGTCACCGGGGAGCTGTTTTTT.

The chain combines TRBV6-1 with TRBJ1-5; D gene unclear. V lost 1 base, J lost 2 bases, and 6 bases lay in between. CDR1 MNHNS and CDR2 SASEGT come from the germline V gene. This CDR3 is built from 14 residues. The CDR3 nucleotides read TGTGCCAGCAGTGAAGGACGTCGCAATCAGCCCCAGCATTTT. Residues: CASSEGRRNQPQHF.

The CDR3 sequence: CASSYPGPRGTQYF. The DNA of the CDR3 is TGTGCCAGCAGTTACCCGGGCCCCCGAGGGACCCAGTACTTC. The chain links TRBV6-6 to TRBJ2-5, with no clear D. The CDR3 is 14 amino acids. Germline CDR1 MNHNY, CDR2 SVGAGI (reference sequence). Trimming took 2 bases from V and 7 from J, leaving 14 bases between them.

V and J are TRBV5-1 and TRBJ1-1, with D possibly TRBD1 on 6 matching bases. Trimming left V 1 base short and J 4 bases short, with 14 bases between. Germline values: CDR1 SGHRS, CDR2 YFSETQ. This CDR3 region has 15 residues. The CDR3 spells CASSLTGGAVTEAFF. For the CDR3, the DNA is TGCGCCAGCAGCTTGACTGGGGGCGCCGTCACTGAAGCTTTCTTT.

CDR3 residues: CASSPGTFTDTQYF. The DNA for the CDR3 is TGTGCCAGCAGTCCTGGGACTTTCACAGATACGCAGTATTTT. V is TRBV7-3 and J is TRBJ2-3; TRBD2 is a possible D gene (6 bases). The CDR3 length is 14 residues. Trimming removed 6 bases from V and 2 bases from J, with 12 bases in between. Per germline, CDR1 SGHTA and CDR2 FQGTGA.

The genes are TRBV27 and TRBJ1-1; D unclear. The germline V gene has CDR1 MNHEY and CDR2 SMNVEV (reference sequence). V was shortened by 1 base and J by 1 base, with 4 bases between the two germline ends. The CDR3 contains 13 residues. The CDR3: CASSLWGNTEAFF. The CDR3 bases are TGTGCCAGCAGTTTATGGGGGAACACTGAAGCTTTCTTT.

V gene TRBV6-5 combines with J gene TRBJ1-1; D might be TRBD1 (6 bases). V was pared by 6 bases and J by 6 bases, with 23 bases between. Germline CDR1 MNHEY, CDR2 SVGAGI. This CDR3 comprises 16 residues. The chain's CDR3 is CASSYTYSQGRAEAFF. In DNA, the CDR3 is TGTGCCAGCAGCTACACCTACTCCCAGGGGCGCGCTGAAGCTTTCTTT.

The chain has TRBV10-3 and TRBJ2-5, with no clear D. Germline loops: CDR1 ENHRY, CDR2 SYGVKD. V was trimmed by 4 bases and J by 4 bases, leaving 13 bases between them. This CDR3 has 14 amino acids. CDR3 coding DNA: TGTGCCATCAGTGGGACGGGTTTCGGAGAGACCCAGTACTTC. Amino acid sequence: CAISGTGFGETQYF.

This chain joins TRBV7-9 and TRBJ2-7, with no clear D. The CDR3 has 13 residues. With 1 base removed from V and 3 bases from J, the gap between germline ends came to 7 bases. Per germline, CDR1 SEHNR and CDR2 FQNEAQ (reference sequence). CDR3 nucleotides: TGTGCCAGCAGCTTAGGGGCGGACTACGAGCAGTACGTC. This codes for CASSLGADYEQYV.

The chain uses TRBV6-5 and TRBJ1-2, with unresolved D. V was clipped by 6 bases and J by 7 bases, with 15 bases between them. This CDR3 has 13 residues. Germline CDR1 MNHEY, CDR2 SVGAGI. The CDR3 DNA reads TGTGCCAGCAGCATGGTACTCCATGGTGGCTACACCTTC. This translates into CASSMVLHGGYTF.

This clone was seen a few times. The CDR3 coding sequence is TGTGCCATCAGTGAGCTGACAGGGGATGGCTACACCTTC. Amino acids: CAISELTGDGYTF. The J gene is TRBJ1-2, the V gene TRBV10-3; 8 nucleotides align to TRBD1. V lost 2 bases to trimming and J lost 6 bases; unmatched junction nucleotides: 2. The germline V gene has CDR1 ENHRY and CDR2 SYGVKD. The CDR3 length is 13 residues.

V and J are TRBV6-5 and TRBJ1-5; perhaps TRBD1 as D (5 bases). Trimming took 2 bases from V and 2 from J, leaving 7 bases between them. Germline CDR1 MNHEY, CDR2 SVGAGI. The CDR3 is 14 amino acids. The CDR3 DNA reads as TGTGCCAGCAGTTACCGGGGGGGCAATCAGCCCCAGCATTTT. Encoded protein: CASSYRGGNQPQHF.

The V and J genes are TRBV7-5 and TRBJ2-7. TRBV7-5 is annotated as a pseudogene. The CDR3 length is 12 residues. The CDR3 sequence: CASSLWGWEQYV. In DNA form, the CDR3 reads TGTGCCAGCAGCTTATGGGGGTGGGAGCAGTACGTC.

The chain uses TRBV7-9 and TRBJ1-4, with D perhaps matching TRBD1 (5 bases). Trimming left V 1 base short and J 8 bases short, with 11 bases between. The CDR3 has 14 residues. Germline CDR1 reads SEHNR; CDR2 reads FQNEAQ (reference sequence). The CDR3 here is CASSLVAGKEKLFF. In DNA, the CDR3 is TGTGCCAGCAGCTTAGTTGCAGGGAAAGAAAAACTGTTTTTT.

The rearrangement links TRBV2 to TRBJ1-4; 7 nucleotides align to TRBD1. The junction had 10 bases not matched to a gene; V was cut back by 7 bases and J by 5 bases. The V gene's germline CDR1 is SNHLY and CDR2 FYNNEI. The CDR3 has 15 amino acids. The CDR3: CASIPRRDRNEKLFF. CDR3 DNA sequence: TGTGCCAGCATACCCCGAAGGGACAGAAATGAAAAACTGTTTTTT. The full variable domain, in which reference TRBV2 and TRBJ1-4 provide the parts outside the CDR3, is EPEVTQTPSHQVTQMGQEVILRCVPISNHLYFYWYRQILGQKVEFLVSFYNNEISEKSEIFDDQFSVERPDGSNFTLKIRSTKLEDSAMYFCASIPRRDRNEKLFFGSGTQLSVL.

The gene calls are TRBV10-3 and TRBJ1-2, with TRBD1 identical over 12 bases. CDR1 and CDR2 from the germline V gene are ENHRY and SYGVKD. This CDR3 is built from 17 residues. With 10 bases clipped from V and 3 bases from J, the junction kept 15 bases outside the gene matches. The CDR3 region has the DNA TGTGCCACCGAAGGGGGGACAGGGGGCGCGAAGGACTATGGCTACACCTTC. Protein product: CATEGGTGGAKDYGYTF.

The V and J genes are TRBV5-6 and TRBJ2-2; 8 nucleotides line up with TRBD1. The junction had 10 bases not matched to a gene; V was cut back by 4 bases and J by 2 bases. Looked up from germline, CDR1 is SGHDT and CDR2 is YYEEEE. The CDR3 is 17 amino acids. The CDR3, as DNA: TGTGCCAGCAGCCGGGATCCAGGGGGCGCAAACACCGGGGAGCTGTTTTTT. Translating it yields CASSRDPGGANTGELFF.

The chain carries TRBV25-1 and TRBJ2-1; D may match TRBD1 or TRBD2 (5 bases each). This CDR3 is built from 11 residues. CDR1 MGHDK and CDR2 SYGVNS come from the germline V gene. V was clipped by 4 bases and J by 10 bases, with 8 bases between them. CDR3 amino acids: CASSAGAEQFF. In DNA, the CDR3 is TGTGCCAGCAGTGCCGGGGCCGAGCAGTTCTTC.

The gene calls are TRBV6-4 and TRBJ1-4; unclear D gene. The CDR3 has 13 residues. Looked up from germline, CDR1 is MRHNA and CDR2 is SNTAGT. V was clipped by 6 bases and J by 0 bases, with 5 bases between them. The DNA for the CDR3 is TGTGCCAGCAGCCAGGCAACTAATGAAAAACTGTTTTTT. Protein: CASSQATNEKLFF.

This CDR3 reads CASSAQAGLKGEQYF. In nucleotides, the CDR3 is TGTGCCAGCAGCGCACAAGCAGGACTCAAAGGCGAGCAGTACTTC. The chain is built from TRBV5-4 and TRBJ2-7; D possibly corresponds to TRBD2 (5 bases). Trimming pared 4 bases from V and 6 bases from J, leaving 20 bases between. Germline values: CDR1 SGHNT, CDR2 YYREEE (reference sequence). The CDR3 loop spans 15 amino acids.

The V gene is TRBV6-5, the J gene TRBJ2-7; possible D gene TRBD1, 6 bases. The CDR3 length is 14 residues. Germline CDR1 MNHEY, CDR2 SVGAGI. V gave up 6 bases and J gave up 3 bases, with 15 bases separating them. The CDR3 is CASSRQDYGYEQYF. CDR3 DNA sequence: TGTGCCAGCAGCCGACAGGATTACGGCTACGAGCAGTACTTC.

The chain joins TRBV23-1 to TRBJ1-2; no reliable D call. TRBV23-1 is reported as an ORF; its role is uncertain. This CDR3 is 12 amino acids long. V lost 6 bases and J 7 bases, leaving 12 bases between the germline ends. CDR3 sequence (DNA): TGCGCCAGCAGCCCGGTCTGTTGTGGCTACACCTTC. The encoded protein is CASSPVCCGYTF.

The chain combines TRBV10-3 with TRBJ2-5; 11 nucleotides agree with TRBD2. The CDR3 is made up of 18 amino acids. The ends lost 3 bases at V and 2 bases at J; junction bases unmatched: 11. Germline-derived CDR1 and CDR2 are ENHRY and SYGVKD. The CDR3: CAISDPTSGGALQETQYF. CDR3 in DNA: TGTGCCATCAGTGACCCTACTAGCGGGGGTGCCTTACAAGAGACCCAGTACTTC.

V is TRBV2 and J is TRBJ2-7; 8 nucleotides line up with TRBD1. Germline V gives CDR1 SNHLY, CDR2 FYNNEI. J gave up 0 bases and V 8 bases, and 6 bases lay outside the gene matches. CDR3 length: 14 residues. The CDR3 nucleotides read TGTGCCAGCGAAGGACAGGGAAGCTCCTACGAGCAGTACTTC. Translating gives CASEGQGSSYEQYF.